This T cell receptor beta chain derives from a study of T cell responses to AZD1222 COVID-19 vaccine. The protocol was immunoSEQ multiplex PCR, while the TCRdb copy is restricted to in-frame clones and leaves out a portion. The table shows roughly 110,000 clones, with roughly nine tenths occurring only once. The ends were cut back, 3 bases at V and 7 bases at J, with 9 bases in the middle. CDR3 length: 12 amino acids. Study observations and caveats: Scientists sampled the repertoires only once the peak T cell response had passed.

As to this clone: Its matching antigen is unknown.

The source is an adult in good health. The chain couples TRBV12-3 or TRBV12-4 to TRBJ1-2; no clear D. Here the sequenced sample was peripheral blood, taken on day 0 of AZD1222 vaccination. CDR3 loop: CASSFRDFGYTF. CDR3 DNA sequence: TGTGCCAGCAGTTTTAGGGATTTTGGCTACACCTTC.